The 19 T cell receptor beta chains below come from one sample, sequenced in a study of regulatory T cells in long-lasting Graves disease. Described time point: newly diagnosed GD, antithyroid drugs for less than 3 months. From RNA extracted from PBMCs, the TCR library was made. Relying on iRepertoire HTBI primers and Arm-PCR of CDR3 regions, the team built TCR beta libraries. TCRdb used MiXCR to reprocess the multiplex PCR reads, holding one entry per CDR3 protein. The profile shows around 470,000 distinct CDR3 sequences, 14% of them singletons. These data were likewise used in another study, on T cells in Graves' hyperthyroidism and ophthalmopathy.

Sequenced material: peripheral blood mononuclear cells (PBMCs), taken at new diagnosis, from a patient treated with antithyroid drugs. The receptors originated from a woman between 50 and 59 years old with Graves disease.

This clonotype was detected many times. The V call is TRBV7-2, the J call TRBJ2-3, with 10 bases fitting TRBD2. Germline CDR1 reads SGHTA; CDR2 reads FQGNSA. There are 15 residues in the CDR3. J was trimmed by 4 bases and V by 5 bases; bases with no gene match: 6. The CDR3 region is CASSTSGTGADTQYF. The CDR3 coding sequence is TGTGCCAGCAGCACTAGCGGGACCGGGGCAGATACGCAGTATTTT.

This sequence joins TRBV29-1 and TRBJ2-7, with D possibly being TRBD1 or TRBD2 (6 bases each). The V end was cut by 4 bases, the J end by 7 bases, with 17 bases between. This CDR3 spans 13 amino acids. Germline-derived CDR1 and CDR2 are SQVTM and ANQGSEA. CDR3 DNA: TGCAGCGTTGCCCAGTCGGGGGCTCGTGAGCAGTACTTC. This encodes CSVAQSGAREQYF.

This clonotype was observed many times. The chain is built from TRBV28 and TRBJ2-1; TRBD2 is a possible D gene (5 bases). The V end was cut by 2 bases, the J end by 1 base, with 9 bases between. CDR3 length: 15 amino acids. Germline CDR1 reads MDHEN; CDR2 reads SYDVKM. CDR3 DNA: TGTGCCAGCAGTTTAGAGGGAGCATCCTACAATGAGCAGTTCTTC. Encoded protein: CASSLEGASYNEQFF.

The chain uses TRBV18 and TRBJ2-7; TRBD1 aligns across 9 bases. V shed 3 bases, J shed 5 bases, and the junction held 8 bases outside the gene matches. The CDR3 runs 15 residues. Looked up from germline, CDR1 is KGHSH and CDR2 is LQKENI. Here the CDR3 DNA reads TGTGCCAGCTCACCTCCCGGGGACAGGGTACACGAGCAGTACTTC. Protein sequence: CASSPPGDRVHEQYF.

This clonotype showed up just once. The rearrangement joins TRBV19 to TRBJ2-7, with TRBD1 identical over 7 bases. Germline CDR1 LNHDA, CDR2 SQIVND (reference sequence). Germline trimming cut 6 bases from V and 1 base from J; bases unmatched to any gene: 3. CDR3 length: 13 residues. CDR3 amino acids: CASSQGQSYEQYF. CDR3 nucleotides: TGTGCCAGTAGCCAGGGACAGTCCTACGAGCAGTACTTC.

This clonotype showed up many times. The rearrangement joins TRBV3-1 to TRBJ2-3; perhaps TRBD2 as D (6 bases). Germline V gives CDR1 LGHDT, CDR2 YNNKEL (reference sequence). The CDR3 totals 15 residues. Trimming removed 1 base at V and 0 bases at J, with 8 bases between. The CDR3 DNA sequence: TGTGCCAGCAGCCAAGTGGGAGGCAGCACAGATACGCAGTATTTT. Amino acids: CASSQVGGSTDTQYF.

Comment on this clonotype: A much larger clone differs from this one at a single base, so this may be a read error. Since no conserved phenylalanine or tryptophan closes the CDR3, a read error is the likely cause. The V call is TRBV7-9, the J call TRBJ2-7, with 8 bases matching TRBD1. CDR3 length: 15 residues. With V trimmed by 3 bases and J by 2 bases, 6 bases remained unmatched. Per the germline V gene, CDR1 is SEHNR and CDR2 is FQNEAQ (reference sequence). This CDR3 reads CASSFSGTGTYEQYS. The CDR3 region has the DNA TGTGCCAGCAGCTTTTCTGGGACAGGTACCTACGAGCAGTACTCC.

The chain is built from TRBV5-1 and TRBJ2-3, with D possibly being TRBD1 (6 bases). The CDR3 length is 18 residues. V was clipped by 0 bases and J by 2 bases, with 19 bases between them. The germline V gene has CDR1 SGHRS and CDR2 YFSETQ. CDR3: CASSLAPPQQGHTDTQYF. The CDR3 DNA is TGCGCCAGCAGCTTGGCGCCCCCCCAACAGGGCCACACAGATACGCAGTATTTT. The full variable domain, its missing parts supplied by reference TRBV5-1 and TRBJ2-3, is KAGVTQTPRYLIKTRGQQVTLSCSPISGHRSVSWYQQTPGQGLQFLFEYFSETQRNKGNFPGRFSGRQFSNSRSEMNVSTLELGDSALYLCASSLAPPQQGHTDTQYFGPGTRLTVL.

At least ten counts were recorded for this clonotype. The chain recombines TRBV29-1 with TRBJ2-2; 7 nucleotides match TRBD2. The CDR3 is made up of 14 amino acids. CDR1 and CDR2 (germline): SQVTM, ANQGSEA. The junction had 7 bases not matched to a gene; V was cut back by 4 bases and J by 5 bases. In DNA form, the CDR3 reads TGCAGCGTTGGCGGGAGTACGGGGACCGGGGAGCTGTTTTTT. Encoded protein: CSVGGSTGTGELFF.

This clonotype was seen just once. The gene calls are TRBV19 and TRBJ2-1; TRBD1 is a possible D gene (6 bases). Deletions cut 4 bases from V and 7 bases from J, with 14 bases between. CDR3 length equals 14 residues. CDR1 LNHDA and CDR2 SQIVND come from the germline V gene (reference sequence). This CDR3 reads CASSTTGTKNEQFF. In DNA form, the CDR3 reads TGTGCCAGTAGTACCACCGGGACAAAGAATGAGCAGTTCTTC.

About this clonotype itself: A read error is possible here, since a much larger clone lies one base away. V and J are TRBV10-3 and TRBJ2-2; no clear D gene. The CDR3 runs to 15 residues. Trimming took off 5 bases at V and 3 bases at J, with 13 bases between the two ends. CDR1 ENHRY and CDR2 SYGVKD come from the germline V gene. CDR3 sequence reads: CAISFGVQDTGELFF. The DNA for the CDR3 is TGTGCCATCAGTTTTGGGGTGCAGGACACCGGGGAGCTGTTTTTT.

This clonotype has a count of ten or more. The chain has TRBV5-1 and TRBJ2-3; D gene uncertain. Germline CDR1 is SGHRS and CDR2 is YFSETQ. Between the trimmed V and J ends, which lost 7 bases and 3 bases, there was a span of 12 bases. The CDR3 extends over 13 amino acids. CDR3 DNA sequence: TGCGCCAGCGCGCGATTGGGAACAGATACGCAGTATTTT. It translates to CASARLGTDTQYF.

This clonotype was found many times. V is TRBV28 and J is TRBJ2-3; D is ambiguous. The V end was cut by 5 bases, the J end by 7 bases, with 22 bases between. Germline V gene lookup returns CDR1 MDHEN and CDR2 SYDVKM. There are 16 residues in the CDR3. CDR3 bases: TGTGCCAGCAGTACCACCCCGGGCCTAGTCTCCTATACGCAGTATTTT. Amino acid sequence: CASSTTPGLVSYTQYF.

This clonotype was picked up many times. The chain recombines TRBV9 with TRBJ2-5, with a tentative D call TRBD1 (6 bases). Germline CDR1 is SGDLS and CDR2 is YYNGEE. This CDR3 is 15 amino acids long. The V gene lost 3 bases and the J gene lost 0 bases, with 12 bases spanning the gap. CDR3 protein: CASSARTDHQETQYF. DNA for the CDR3: TGTGCCAGCAGCGCCAGGACAGACCACCAAGAGACCCAGTACTTC.

The chain links TRBV14 to TRBJ2-2, with a weak D call TRBD1 (6 bases). V was pared by 4 bases and J by 8 bases, with 11 bases between. Germline loops: CDR1 SGHDN, CDR2 FVKESK. CDR3 size: 13 residues. The CDR3 coding sequence is TGTGCCAGCAGCCGAAACAGGGCTGGGGAGCTGTTTTTT. Translating it yields CASSRNRAGELFF.

This clonotype came up many times. The chain uses TRBV10-3 and TRBJ2-7; 10 bases line up with TRBD1. Losses at the gene ends were 2 bases for V and 3 bases for J; bases not matched to a gene: 1. Germline loops: CDR1 ENHRY, CDR2 SYGVKD. The CDR3 runs 14 residues. The CDR3, as DNA: TGTGCCATCAGTGAGGACAGGGGGCTCTACGAGCAGTACTTC. Protein product: CAISEDRGLYEQYF.

This clonotype was seen ten or more times. The J gene is TRBJ1-1, the V gene TRBV5-5; 8 bases map to TRBD1. Germline V CDR1 and CDR2: SGHKS, YYEKEE (reference sequence). V lost 5 bases to trimming and J lost 0 bases; unmatched junction nucleotides: 9. CDR3 length equals 16 residues. The CDR3 DNA is TGTGCCAGCAGACCCACCAGGGGGCAAATGAACACTGAAGCTTTCTTT. Its protein product is CASRPTRGQMNTEAFF.

This clonotype appeared a single time. The chain employs TRBV5-1 and TRBJ1-4; D perhaps matches TRBD1 (5 bases). The CDR3 contains 15 residues. Germline CDR1 is SGHRS and CDR2 is YFSETQ. The V and J ends lost 4 bases and 4 bases respectively, with 14 bases between them. The CDR3 loop is CASSPRQGYNEKLFF. In nucleotides, the CDR3 is TGCGCCAGCAGCCCGAGGCAGGGTTATAATGAAAAACTGTTTTTT.

The CDR3 bases are TGTGCCAGCAGCCAAGGTAGCGGGCCCGTACACCAAGAGACCCAGTACTTC. Translation: CASSQGSGPVHQETQYF. The chain joins TRBV4-2 to TRBJ2-5; 7 bases agree with TRBD2. With 1 base clipped from V and 0 bases from J, the junction kept 8 bases outside the gene matches. Germline lookup yields CDR1 LGHNA and CDR2 YNFKEQ. The CDR3 has 17 amino acids.